Reported below is one TCR beta chain. What it recognizes is unknown. Germline V gene lookup returns CDR1 SGHRS and CDR2 YFSETQ. The CDR3 consists of 13 residues. With V trimmed by 3 bases and J by 7 bases, 6 bases remained unmatched. The data are from a study of T-cell memory formation after mild COVID-19. Across the whole study: For the most part, TCR clusters were specific to one donor. Study conclusions and caveats: There was a balanced CD4/CD8 profile in clones contracting day 15 to 85, and later expanders leaned CD4+.

TCRdb fed the 5' RACE reads into MiXCR, producing one record per CDR3 protein. This sample has some 350,000 distinct CDR3 sequences, with approximately 16% found just once. The material sequenced was PBMCs or a T cell subset sorted from them (not recorded which). The sequence was obtained from a man between 18 and 35 years old who had mild COVID-19 (a few samples of this study predate the infection). Cell type and time point are not known. The gene calls are TRBV5-1 and TRBJ2-7; 8 nucleotides match TRBD1. The CDR3 region has the DNA TGCGCCAGCAGCTCGCAGGGGGCGCAAGAGCAGTACTTC. As protein: CASSSQGAQEQYF.